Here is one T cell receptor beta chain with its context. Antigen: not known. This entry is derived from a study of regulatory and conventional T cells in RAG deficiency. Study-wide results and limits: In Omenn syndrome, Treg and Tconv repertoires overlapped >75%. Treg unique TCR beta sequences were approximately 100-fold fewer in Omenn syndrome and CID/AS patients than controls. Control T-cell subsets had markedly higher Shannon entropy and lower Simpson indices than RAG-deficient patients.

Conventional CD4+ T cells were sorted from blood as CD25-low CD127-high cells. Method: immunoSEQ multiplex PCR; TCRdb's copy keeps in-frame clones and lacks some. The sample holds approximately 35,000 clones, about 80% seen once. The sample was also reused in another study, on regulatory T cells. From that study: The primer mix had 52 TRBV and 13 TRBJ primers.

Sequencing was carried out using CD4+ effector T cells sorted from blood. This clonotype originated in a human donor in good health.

The CDR3 nucleotides are TGTGCCAGCAGCCGCACTACGGACAGGGGATTGGACTATGGCTACACCTTC. It yields the protein CASSRTTDRGLDYGYTF. The genes are TRBV28 and TRBJ1-2, with TRBD1 identical over 9 bases. V shed 6 bases, J shed 3 bases, and the junction held 14 bases outside the gene matches. The germline CDR1 and CDR2 sequences are MDHEN and SYDVKM. There are 17 residues in the CDR3.